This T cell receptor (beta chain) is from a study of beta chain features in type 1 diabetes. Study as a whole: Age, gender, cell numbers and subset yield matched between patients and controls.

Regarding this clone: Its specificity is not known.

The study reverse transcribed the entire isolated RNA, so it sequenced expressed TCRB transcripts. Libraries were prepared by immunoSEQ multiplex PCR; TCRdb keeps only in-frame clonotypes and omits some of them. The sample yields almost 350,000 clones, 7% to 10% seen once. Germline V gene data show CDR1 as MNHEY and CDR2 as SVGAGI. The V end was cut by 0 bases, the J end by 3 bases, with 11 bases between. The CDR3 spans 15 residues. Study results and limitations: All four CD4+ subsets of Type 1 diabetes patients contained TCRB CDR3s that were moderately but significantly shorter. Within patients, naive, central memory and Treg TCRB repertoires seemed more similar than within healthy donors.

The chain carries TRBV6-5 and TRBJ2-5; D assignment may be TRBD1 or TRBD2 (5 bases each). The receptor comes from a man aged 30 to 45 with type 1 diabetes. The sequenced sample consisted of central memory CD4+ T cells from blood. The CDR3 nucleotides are TGTGCCAGCAGTTACTCCGGGACGGCAAAAGAGACCCAGTACTTC. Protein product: CASSYSGTAKETQYF.